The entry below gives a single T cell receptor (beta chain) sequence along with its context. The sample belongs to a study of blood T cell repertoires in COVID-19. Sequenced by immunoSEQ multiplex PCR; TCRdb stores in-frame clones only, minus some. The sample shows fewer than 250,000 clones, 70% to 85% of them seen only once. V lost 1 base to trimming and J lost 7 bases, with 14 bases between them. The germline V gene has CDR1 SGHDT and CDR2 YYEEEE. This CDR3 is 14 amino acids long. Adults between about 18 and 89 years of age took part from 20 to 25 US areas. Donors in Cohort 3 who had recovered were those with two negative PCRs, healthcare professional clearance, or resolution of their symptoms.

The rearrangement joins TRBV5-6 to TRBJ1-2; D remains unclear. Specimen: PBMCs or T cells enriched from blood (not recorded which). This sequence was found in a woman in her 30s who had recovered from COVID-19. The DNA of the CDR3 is TGTGCCAGCAGCTTGAAGGAGAGGTGGTTTGGCTACACCTTC. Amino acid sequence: CASSLKERWFGYTF.